A selection of T cell receptor beta chains follows, all from one sample in a study of T cell responses to AZD1222 COVID-19 vaccine. Sequencing was performed with immunoSEQ multiplex PCR; in TCRdb, only in-frame clones are kept and a portion is missing. Among about 210,000 clones listed, 94% were seen once. The starting material was peripheral blood, obtained 28 days after the second dose of the MenACWY control vaccine. These receptors all come from an adult who received the MenACWY meningococcal vaccine as a control. CDR3s include the opening cysteine and the closing phenylalanine or tryptophan. Fields, in order: J gene, V gene, clone size, D gene, CDR3 DNA, CDR3 protein. The D gene is left open where the match is weak. Size tells how often a clone was seen (once, few, many) or the class of an expanded clone, and some rows leave it out.

j_call: TRBJ1-2
v_call: TRBV5-5
clone_size: once
d_call: TRBD1
cdr3_nt: TGTGCCAGCAACTTAAGACAGGGTAACTATGGCTACACCTTC
cdr3_aa: CASNLRQGNYGYTF

j_call: TRBJ2-7
v_call: TRBV9
clone_size: NA
d_call: NA
cdr3_nt: TGTGCCAGCAGCATGCGAGTGGGAGCCCCCTACGAGCAGTACTTC
cdr3_aa: CASSMRVGAPYEQYF

j_call: TRBJ2-1
v_call: TRBV25-1
clone_size: NA
d_call: NA
cdr3_nt: TGTGCCAGCAGTGGGGGCCAGGGGTCCTACAATGAGCAGTTCTTC
cdr3_aa: CASSGGQGSYNEQFF

j_call: TRBJ1-3
v_call: TRBV6-2/TRBV6-3
clone_size: NA
d_call: TRBD1
cdr3_nt: TGTGCCAGCAGCGAAGACAGGGTTCGTGGAAACACCATATATTTT
cdr3_aa: CASSEDRVRGNTIYF

j_call: TRBJ2-7
v_call: TRBV3-1/TRBV3-2
clone_size: NA
d_call: NA
cdr3_nt: TGTGCCAGCAGCCAAGATCGGAACGTAGGCCAACTCCGGCAGTACTTC
cdr3_aa: CASSQDRNVGQLRQYF

j_call: TRBJ2-4
v_call: TRBV7-2
clone_size: NA
d_call: TRBD2
cdr3_nt: TGTGCCAGCAGCTCCCTAGCGGGAGTTGCCAAAAACATTCAGTACTTC
cdr3_aa: CASSSLAGVAKNIQYF

j_call: TRBJ2-7
v_call: TRBV6-5
clone_size: NA
d_call: TRBD1
cdr3_nt: TGTGCCAGCAGTTCAGGGGGCATTTGGTACGAGCAGTACTTC
cdr3_aa: CASSSGGIWYEQYF

j_call: TRBJ2-7
v_call: TRBV6-5
clone_size: NA
d_call: NA
cdr3_nt: TGTGCCAGCAGTTACAGGGGCTACGAGCAGTACTTC
cdr3_aa: CASSYRGYEQYF

j_call: TRBJ2-2
v_call: TRBV4-3
clone_size: NA
d_call: TRBD1
cdr3_nt: TGCGCCAGCAGCCGCCGGACAGGGGGAGATCCCGGGGAGCTGTTTTTT
cdr3_aa: CASSRRTGGDPGELFF

j_call: TRBJ2-7
v_call: TRBV7-2
clone_size: NA
d_call: NA
cdr3_nt: TGTGCCAGCAGCTTAGAATCTCCGGGGGCACACTCCTACGAGCAGTACTTC
cdr3_aa: CASSLESPGAHSYEQYF

j_call: TRBJ1-3
v_call: TRBV7-9
clone_size: NA
d_call: NA
cdr3_nt: TGTGCCAGCAGCGACACAGGCTCTGTTTCTGGAAACACCATATATTTT
cdr3_aa: CASSDTGSVSGNTIYF

j_call: TRBJ2-5
v_call: TRBV6-5
clone_size: NA
d_call: TRBD1
cdr3_nt: TGTGCCAGCAGTTACGGGTCGGGACAGGGGGAGACCCAGTACTTC
cdr3_aa: CASSYGSGQGETQYF

j_call: TRBJ2-5
v_call: TRBV6-5
clone_size: NA
d_call: NA
cdr3_nt: TGTGCCAGCAGTTACCGGAAGGCGGTCGAAGAGACCCAGTACTTC
cdr3_aa: CASSYRKAVEETQYF

j_call: TRBJ2-1
v_call: TRBV5-6
clone_size: NA
d_call: NA
cdr3_nt: TGTGCCAGCAGCGTACATCTAAACCTCCCGTCTGAGCAGTTCTTC
cdr3_aa: CASSVHLNLPSEQFF

j_call: TRBJ2-7
v_call: TRBV19
clone_size: NA
d_call: NA
cdr3_nt: TGTGCCAGTAGTCCAACCCTTCAATACGAGCAGTACTTC
cdr3_aa: CASSPTLQYEQYF

j_call: TRBJ2-7
v_call: TRBV4-3
clone_size: NA
d_call: NA
cdr3_nt: TGCGCCAGCAGCCAAGAAGGGGGACGGGACACCGCATCCTACGAGCAGTACTTC
cdr3_aa: CASSQEGGRDTASYEQYF

j_call: TRBJ2-5
v_call: TRBV5-6
clone_size: NA
d_call: NA
cdr3_nt: TGTGCCAGCAGCCCGGCGTGGGGGAGGGGGGGTCAAGAGACCCAGTACTTC
cdr3_aa: CASSPAWGRGGQETQYF

j_call: TRBJ2-1
v_call: TRBV20-1
clone_size: NA
d_call: NA
cdr3_nt: TGCAGCCACGCCGAGTACAATGAGCAGTTCTTC
cdr3_aa: CSHAEYNEQFF

j_call: TRBJ1-1
v_call: TRBV5-1
clone_size: once
d_call: TRBD1
cdr3_nt: TGCGCCAGCAGCTGGTACCCGGGACAGGACCGGGGTGTGGAAGCTTTCTTT
cdr3_aa: CASSWYPGQDRGVEAFF

j_call: TRBJ1-1
v_call: TRBV7-9
clone_size: NA
d_call: NA
cdr3_nt: TGTGCCAGCAGCTTGCAGGGAACCATCACTGAAGCTTTCTTT
cdr3_aa: CASSLQGTITEAFF

j_call: TRBJ1-1
v_call: TRBV5-1
clone_size: NA
d_call: NA
cdr3_nt: TGCGCCACCCCACAGGTGAACACTGAAGCTTTCTTT
cdr3_aa: CATPQVNTEAFF

j_call: TRBJ2-7
v_call: TRBV6-2/TRBV6-3
clone_size: once
d_call: NA
cdr3_nt: TGTGCCAGCAGTTACTCGAAAGGGGAGACAGTCCACGAGCAGTACTTC
cdr3_aa: CASSYSKGETVHEQYF

j_call: TRBJ2-1
v_call: TRBV6-2/TRBV6-3
clone_size: NA
d_call: NA
cdr3_nt: TGTGCCAGCAGCACCATAGCTGTCCCCTACAATGAGCAGTTCTTC
cdr3_aa: CASSTIAVPYNEQFF

j_call: TRBJ2-7
v_call: TRBV9
clone_size: once
d_call: TRBD1
cdr3_nt: TGTGCCAGCAGCGTAGCTGGGACAGGGGTCGACGAGCAGTACTTC
cdr3_aa: CASSVAGTGVDEQYF

j_call: TRBJ1-6
v_call: TRBV10-3
clone_size: once
d_call: NA
cdr3_nt: TGTGCCATCAGTGAGTCCTCGAATCCAAGTTCACCCCTCCACTTT
cdr3_aa: CAISESSNPSSPLHF

j_call: TRBJ1-1
v_call: TRBV30
clone_size: NA
d_call: NA
cdr3_nt: TGTGCCTGGGGACGCACGCGGTGGGCTTTCTTT
cdr3_aa: CAWGRTRWAFF

j_call: TRBJ1-2
v_call: TRBV9
clone_size: NA
d_call: TRBD1
cdr3_nt: TGTGCCAGCAGCGTTCCGAGGGGGGGACAGGATTACGGCTACACCTTC
cdr3_aa: CASSVPRGGQDYGYTF

j_call: TRBJ1-4
v_call: TRBV28
clone_size: NA
d_call: TRBD1
cdr3_nt: TGTGCCAGCAGTCCCGACCCAGGGGGAAAACTGTTTTTT
cdr3_aa: CASSPDPGGKLFF

j_call: TRBJ1-4
v_call: TRBV3-1/TRBV3-2
clone_size: NA
d_call: NA
cdr3_nt: TGTGCCAGCAGCCAAGACGCGGGGGCGGAGGAAAAACTGTTTTTT
cdr3_aa: CASSQDAGAEEKLFF

j_call: TRBJ1-5
v_call: TRBV7-8
clone_size: NA
d_call: NA
cdr3_nt: TGTGCCAGCAGCTTAGCGGAGGGAGGCAGCCAGCCCCAGCATTTT
cdr3_aa: CASSLAEGGSQPQHF

j_call: TRBJ1-3
v_call: TRBV6-1
clone_size: NA
d_call: NA
cdr3_nt: TGTGCCAGCAGTGATGCAAGGGACGATTCTGGAAACACCATATATTTT
cdr3_aa: CASSDARDDSGNTIYF

j_call: TRBJ2-5
v_call: TRBV27
clone_size: NA
d_call: TRBD2
cdr3_nt: TGTGCCAGCAGTCTTCTAGCGGGAGGGCCTCAAGAGACCCAGTACTTC
cdr3_aa: CASSLLAGGPQETQYF

j_call: TRBJ1-2
v_call: TRBV24-1
clone_size: NA
d_call: NA
cdr3_nt: TGTGCCACCAGTGAAGGTCCCTATGGCTACACCTTC
cdr3_aa: CATSEGPYGYTF

j_call: TRBJ1-1
v_call: TRBV3-1/TRBV3-2
clone_size: NA
d_call: NA
cdr3_nt: TGTGCCAGCAGCCCCCCGCCTCGGGGGGACACTGAAGCTTTCTTT
cdr3_aa: CASSPPPRGDTEAFF

j_call: TRBJ1-5
v_call: TRBV15
clone_size: NA
d_call: TRBD1
cdr3_nt: TGTGCCACCAGCAGAGGGGGACAGGATAGCAATCAGCCCCAGCATTTT
cdr3_aa: CATSRGGQDSNQPQHF

j_call: TRBJ1-2
v_call: TRBV29-1
clone_size: NA
d_call: TRBD1
cdr3_nt: TGCAGCGATACTCAGGGGGCACGTGGCTACACCTTC
cdr3_aa: CSDTQGARGYTF

j_call: TRBJ2-3
v_call: TRBV7-8
clone_size: once
d_call: TRBD2
cdr3_nt: TGTGCCAGCAGCTTATCGACTAGCGGGGGCCCCGGGGGAGATACGCAGTATTTT
cdr3_aa: CASSLSTSGGPGGDTQYF

j_call: TRBJ1-2
v_call: TRBV6-5
clone_size: NA
d_call: NA
cdr3_nt: TGTGCCAGCAGGCGACACGGGGCAACTAACTATGGCTACACCTTC
cdr3_aa: CASRRHGATNYGYTF

j_call: TRBJ2-7
v_call: TRBV4-3
clone_size: NA
d_call: TRBD1
cdr3_nt: TGCGCCAGCAGCCAAGAGGCAGGGGGAACCTACGAGCAGTACTTC
cdr3_aa: CASSQEAGGTYEQYF

j_call: TRBJ1-2
v_call: TRBV2
clone_size: NA
d_call: TRBD1
cdr3_nt: TGTGCCAGCAGGGGGACAGGGGAAGATGGCTACACCTTC
cdr3_aa: CASRGTGEDGYTF

j_call: TRBJ2-1
v_call: TRBV27
clone_size: once
d_call: NA
cdr3_nt: TGTGCCAGCAGTTTATTTAGCGAGACCGATGAGCAGTTCTTC
cdr3_aa: CASSLFSETDEQFF

j_call: TRBJ1-1
v_call: TRBV29-1
clone_size: few
d_call: NA
cdr3_nt: TGCAGCGTACCCGGGACGGGCACCAACGAAGCTTTCTTT
cdr3_aa: CSVPGTGTNEAFF

j_call: TRBJ2-3
v_call: TRBV2
clone_size: NA
d_call: TRBD2
cdr3_nt: TGTGCCAGCAGCACTAGCGGTACGATCACAGATACGCAGTATTTT
cdr3_aa: CASSTSGTITDTQYF

j_call: TRBJ2-5
v_call: TRBV5-1
clone_size: NA
d_call: TRBD1
cdr3_nt: TGCGCCAGCAGCTTGTCAGGGGGCCAAGAGACCCAGTACTTC
cdr3_aa: CASSLSGGQETQYF

j_call: TRBJ1-6
v_call: TRBV30
clone_size: NA
d_call: NA
cdr3_nt: TGTGCCTGGAATGGGCAGGCAAATTCACCCCTCCACTTT
cdr3_aa: CAWNGQANSPLHF

j_call: TRBJ2-7
v_call: TRBV2
clone_size: NA
d_call: TRBD1
cdr3_nt: TGTGCCAGCAGGGACAGGGCGGCCGAGCAGTACTTC
cdr3_aa: CASRDRAAEQYF

j_call: TRBJ1-1
v_call: TRBV7-9
clone_size: NA
d_call: NA
cdr3_nt: TGTGCCAGCAGCTCCGAAGGACGGACGAACACTGAAGCTTTCTTT
cdr3_aa: CASSSEGRTNTEAFF

j_call: TRBJ2-7
v_call: TRBV5-1
clone_size: NA
d_call: TRBD1
cdr3_nt: TGCGCCAGCAGCTTGGTGGCAGGGGGCGGGATTACCTACGAGCAGTACTTC
cdr3_aa: CASSLVAGGGITYEQYF

j_call: TRBJ1-1
v_call: TRBV6-5
clone_size: NA
d_call: NA
cdr3_nt: TGTGCCAGCAGGCTACAGATAATGAACACTGAAGCTTTCTTT
cdr3_aa: CASRLQIMNTEAFF

j_call: TRBJ1-2
v_call: TRBV10-1
clone_size: NA
d_call: NA
cdr3_nt: TGCGCCAGCTGGGGGAGCTACGGTGGCTACACCTTC
cdr3_aa: CASWGSYGGYTF

j_call: TRBJ2-7
v_call: TRBV6-2/TRBV6-3
clone_size: NA
d_call: TRBD2
cdr3_nt: TGTGCCAGCAGTTACGGACTAGCGGGGACCTACGAGCAGTACTTC
cdr3_aa: CASSYGLAGTYEQYF

j_call: TRBJ2-7
v_call: TRBV28
clone_size: NA
d_call: NA
cdr3_nt: TGTGCCAGCAGTGGGGTGTGGGAGCAGTACTTC
cdr3_aa: CASSGVWEQYF